The clone carrying this T cell receptor beta chain has at least ten counts. The antigen is undetermined. RNA transcripts served as the template for amplifying TCR beta CDR3 regions. TCR CDR3 underwent first-round RT-PCR with the HTBI primer set. TCRdb analysed the multiplex PCR reads with MiXCR anew, one entry per CDR3 protein. The table includes fewer than 650,000 distinct CDR3 sequences, 11% to 15% detected once. The sample originates from a study of T cells in Graves' hyperthyroidism and ophthalmopathy. Study findings and constraints: Appearing also in blood were most of the thyroid clonotypes expanded above 0.001. Progression to ophthalmopathy was predicted a median of roughly 6.5 months early.

Disease lasting under 3 months, a NOSPECS grade of at least 4, and a Clinical Activity Score of at least 3 were features of the ophthalmopathy patients. The study based diagnoses on clinical symptoms, serum thyroxine and TRAb, thyroid ultrasound and orbital computed tomography. Trimming removed 3 bases from V and 9 bases from J; junction bases left unmatched: 4. The length of the CDR3 is 13 residues. CDR1 and CDR2 (germline): LGHDT, YNNKEL (reference sequence). The chain recombines TRBV3-1 with TRBJ2-1, with 8 bases identical to TRBD2. Specimen: blood. This TCR derives from a woman under 30 with Graves' ophthalmopathy. CDR3 region: CASSQGLEAEQFF. CDR3 bases: TGTGCCAGCAGCCAGGGACTAGAAGCTGAGCAGTTCTTC.